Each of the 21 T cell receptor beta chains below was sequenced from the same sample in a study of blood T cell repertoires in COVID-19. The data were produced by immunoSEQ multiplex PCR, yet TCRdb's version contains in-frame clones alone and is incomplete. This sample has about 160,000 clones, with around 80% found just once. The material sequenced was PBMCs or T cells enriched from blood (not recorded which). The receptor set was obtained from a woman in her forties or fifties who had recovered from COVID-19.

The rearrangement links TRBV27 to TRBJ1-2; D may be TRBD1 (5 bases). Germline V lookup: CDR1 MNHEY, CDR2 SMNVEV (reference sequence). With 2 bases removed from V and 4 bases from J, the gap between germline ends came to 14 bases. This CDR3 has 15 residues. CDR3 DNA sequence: TGTGCCAGCAGTTTAGCAGGGAAAGGCCTCTATGGCTACACCTTC. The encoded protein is CASSLAGKGLYGYTF.

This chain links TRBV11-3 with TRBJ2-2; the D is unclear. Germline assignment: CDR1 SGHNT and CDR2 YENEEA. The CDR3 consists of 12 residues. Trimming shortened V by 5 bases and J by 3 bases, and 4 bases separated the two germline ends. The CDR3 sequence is CASSQYTGELFF. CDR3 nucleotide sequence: TGTGCCAGCAGCCAATACACCGGGGAGCTGTTTTTT.

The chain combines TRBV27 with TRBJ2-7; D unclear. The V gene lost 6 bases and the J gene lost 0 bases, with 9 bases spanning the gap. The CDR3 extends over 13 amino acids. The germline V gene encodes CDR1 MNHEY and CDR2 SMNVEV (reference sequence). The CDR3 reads CASRRPSSYEQYF. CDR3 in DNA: TGTGCCAGCAGGCGCCCTAGCTCCTACGAGCAGTACTTC.

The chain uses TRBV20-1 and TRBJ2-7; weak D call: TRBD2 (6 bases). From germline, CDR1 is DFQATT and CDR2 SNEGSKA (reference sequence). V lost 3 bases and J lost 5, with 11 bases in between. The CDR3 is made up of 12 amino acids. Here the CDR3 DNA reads TGCAGTGCTAGTTCGGGAGCCCACGAGCAGTACTTC. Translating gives CSASSGAHEQYF.

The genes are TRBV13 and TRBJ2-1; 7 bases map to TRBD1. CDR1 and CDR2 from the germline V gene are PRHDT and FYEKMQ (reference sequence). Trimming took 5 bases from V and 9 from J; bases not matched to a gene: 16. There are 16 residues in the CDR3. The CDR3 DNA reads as TGTGCCAGCAGCGGGGGTCTCGGGACAGTAAGCAGTGAGCAGTTCTTC. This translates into CASSGGLGTVSSEQFF.

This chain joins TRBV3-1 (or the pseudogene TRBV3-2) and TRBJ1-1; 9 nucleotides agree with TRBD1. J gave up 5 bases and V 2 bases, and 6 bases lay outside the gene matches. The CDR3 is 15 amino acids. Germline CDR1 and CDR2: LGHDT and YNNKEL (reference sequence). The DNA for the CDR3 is TGTGCCAGCAGCCAATCTACAGGGGGCCGGACTGAAGCTTTCTTT. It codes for CASSQSTGGRTEAFF.

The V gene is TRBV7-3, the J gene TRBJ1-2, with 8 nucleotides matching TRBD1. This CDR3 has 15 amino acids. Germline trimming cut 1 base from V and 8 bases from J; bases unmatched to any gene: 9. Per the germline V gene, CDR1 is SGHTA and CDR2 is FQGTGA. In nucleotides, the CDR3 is TGTGCCAGCAGCTTAAAGTCGGACAGGGTAGCGGGCTACACCTTC. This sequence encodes CASSLKSDRVAGYTF.

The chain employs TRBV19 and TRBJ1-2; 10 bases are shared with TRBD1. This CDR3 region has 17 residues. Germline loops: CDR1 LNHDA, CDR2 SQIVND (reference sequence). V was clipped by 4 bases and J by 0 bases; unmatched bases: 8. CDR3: CASSRQGAATANYGYTF. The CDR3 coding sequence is TGTGCCAGTAGTAGACAGGGGGCCGCTACAGCTAACTATGGCTACACCTTC.

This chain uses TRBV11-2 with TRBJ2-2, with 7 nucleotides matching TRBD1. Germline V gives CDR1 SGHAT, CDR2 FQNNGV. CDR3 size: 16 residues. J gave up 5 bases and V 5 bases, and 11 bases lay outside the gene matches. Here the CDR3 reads CASSPQGERRTGELFF. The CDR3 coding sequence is TGTGCCAGCAGCCCTCAGGGGGAGAGAAGAACCGGGGAGCTGTTTTTT. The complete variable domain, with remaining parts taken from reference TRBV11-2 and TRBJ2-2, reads EAGVAQSPRYKIIEKRQSVAFWCNPISGHATLYWYQQILGQGPKLLIQFQNNGVVDDSQLPKDRFSAERLKGVDSTLKIQPAKLEDSAVYLCASSPQGERRTGELFFGEGSRLTVL.

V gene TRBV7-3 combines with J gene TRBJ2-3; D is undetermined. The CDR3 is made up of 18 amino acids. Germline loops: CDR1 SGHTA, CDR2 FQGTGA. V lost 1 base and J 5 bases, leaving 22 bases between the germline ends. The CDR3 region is CASSLNPPGLAARDTQYF. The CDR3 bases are TGTGCCAGCAGCTTAAACCCTCCCGGATTGGCGGCGAGAGATACGCAGTATTTT.

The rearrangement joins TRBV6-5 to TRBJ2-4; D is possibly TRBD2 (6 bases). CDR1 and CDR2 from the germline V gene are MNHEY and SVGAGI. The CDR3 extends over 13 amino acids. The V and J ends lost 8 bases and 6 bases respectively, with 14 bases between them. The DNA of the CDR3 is TGTGCCAGCGAAGCGGGCCTAGGAAACATTCAGTACTTC. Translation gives CASEAGLGNIQYF.

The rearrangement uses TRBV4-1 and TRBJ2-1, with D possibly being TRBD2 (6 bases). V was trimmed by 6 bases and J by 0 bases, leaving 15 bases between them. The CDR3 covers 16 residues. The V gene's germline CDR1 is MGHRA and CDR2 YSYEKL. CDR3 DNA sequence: TGCGCCAGCAGGGCCCATCGGGAGAGCTCCTACAATGAGCAGTTCTTC. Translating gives CASRAHRESSYNEQFF.

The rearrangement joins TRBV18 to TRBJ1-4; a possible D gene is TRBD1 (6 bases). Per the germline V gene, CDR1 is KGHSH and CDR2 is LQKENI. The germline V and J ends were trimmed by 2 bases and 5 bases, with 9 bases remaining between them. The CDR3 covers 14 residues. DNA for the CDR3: TGTGCCAGCTCACCAGCAGGGGCAAATGAAAAACTGTTTTTT. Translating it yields CASSPAGANEKLFF.

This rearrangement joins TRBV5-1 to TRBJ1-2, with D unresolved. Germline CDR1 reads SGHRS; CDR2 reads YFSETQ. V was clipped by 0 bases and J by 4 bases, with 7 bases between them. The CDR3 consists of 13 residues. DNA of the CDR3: TGCGCCAGCAGCTTGGAAGTCGGCTATGGCTACACCTTC. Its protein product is CASSLEVGYGYTF. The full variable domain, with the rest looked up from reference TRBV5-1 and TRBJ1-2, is KAGVTQTPRYLIKTRGQQVTLSCSPISGHRSVSWYQQTPGQGLQFLFEYFSETQRNKGNFPGRFSGRQFSNSRSEMNVSTLELGDSALYLCASSLEVGYGYTFGSGTRLTVV.

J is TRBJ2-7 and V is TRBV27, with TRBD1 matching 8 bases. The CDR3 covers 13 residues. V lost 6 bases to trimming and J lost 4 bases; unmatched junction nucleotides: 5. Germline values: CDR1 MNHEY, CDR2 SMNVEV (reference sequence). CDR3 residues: CASSRGRMYEQYF. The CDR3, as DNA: TGTGCCAGCAGCAGGGGGCGCATGTACGAGCAGTACTTC.

The CDR3: CASSRTGGNQPQHF. DNA for the CDR3: TGTGCCAGCAGCCGGACAGGGGGTAATCAGCCCCAGCATTTT. This sequence joins TRBV3-1 (or the pseudogene TRBV3-2) and TRBJ1-5; 10 positions match TRBD1. The V and J ends lost 4 bases and 4 bases, in that order; junction bases with no gene match: 1. The V gene's germline CDR1 is LGHDT and CDR2 YNNKEL (reference sequence). The CDR3 runs 14 residues.

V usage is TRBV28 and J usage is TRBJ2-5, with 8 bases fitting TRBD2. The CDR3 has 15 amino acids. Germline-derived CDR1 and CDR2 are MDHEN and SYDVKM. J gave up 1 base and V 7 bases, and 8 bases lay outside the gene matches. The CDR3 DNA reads TGTGCCAGCACTTTGGACAGCGGGGGCCAAGAGACCCAGTACTTC. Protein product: CASTLDSGGQETQYF.

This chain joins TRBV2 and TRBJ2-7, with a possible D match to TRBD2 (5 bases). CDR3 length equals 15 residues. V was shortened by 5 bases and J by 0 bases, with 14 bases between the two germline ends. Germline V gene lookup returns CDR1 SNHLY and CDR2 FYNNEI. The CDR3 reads CASSLASGGSYEQYF. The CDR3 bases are TGTGCCAGCAGTTTAGCGAGTGGCGGCTCCTACGAGCAGTACTTC.

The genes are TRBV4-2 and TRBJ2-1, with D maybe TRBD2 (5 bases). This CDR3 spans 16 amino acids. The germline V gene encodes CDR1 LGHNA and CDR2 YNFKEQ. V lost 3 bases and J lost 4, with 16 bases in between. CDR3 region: CASSQPSVRGYNEQFF. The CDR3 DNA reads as TGTGCCAGCAGCCAGCCGAGTGTACGGGGTTACAATGAGCAGTTCTTC.

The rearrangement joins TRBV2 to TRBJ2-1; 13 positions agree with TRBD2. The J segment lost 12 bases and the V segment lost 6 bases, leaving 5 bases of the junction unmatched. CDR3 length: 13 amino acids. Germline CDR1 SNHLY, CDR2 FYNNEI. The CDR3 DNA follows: TGTGCCAGCAGGCGGGGACTAGCGGGGAGGCAGTTCTTC. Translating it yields CASRRGLAGRQFF.

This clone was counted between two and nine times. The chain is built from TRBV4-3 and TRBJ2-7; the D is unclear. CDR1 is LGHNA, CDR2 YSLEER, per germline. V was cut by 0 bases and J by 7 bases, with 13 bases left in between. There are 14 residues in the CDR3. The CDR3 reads CASSQDLAVREQYF. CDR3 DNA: TGCGCCAGCAGCCAAGATTTGGCAGTGAGGGAGCAGTACTTC.